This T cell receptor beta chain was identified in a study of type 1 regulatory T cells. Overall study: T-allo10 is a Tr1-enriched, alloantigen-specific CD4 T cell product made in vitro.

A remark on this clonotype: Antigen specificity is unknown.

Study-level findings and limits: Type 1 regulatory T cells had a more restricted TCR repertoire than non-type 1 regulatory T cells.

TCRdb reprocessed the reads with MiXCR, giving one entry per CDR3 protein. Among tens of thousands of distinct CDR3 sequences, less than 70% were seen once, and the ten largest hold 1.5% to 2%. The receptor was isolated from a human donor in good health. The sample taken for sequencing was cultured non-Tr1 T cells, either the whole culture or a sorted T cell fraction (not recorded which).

CDR3: CATSAGGDQETQYF. CDR3 DNA sequence: TGTGCCACCAGTGCAGGGGGAGATCAAGAGACCCAGTACTTC. The chain is built from TRBV24-1 and TRBJ2-5; 7 bases map to TRBD1. This CDR3 spans 14 amino acids. Germline V CDR1 and CDR2: KGHDR, SFDVKD. Trimming took 5 bases from V and 2 from J; bases not matched to a gene: 4.